This T cell receptor beta chain was identified in a study of human T cells and chemical hapten exposure. Study-level background: Sensitization involved placing 2% DPC onto a 2 cm by 2 cm region of upper inner arm skin. Whole-study findings and limits: Expanded TCRs produced significantly more large CDR3 similarity clusters than controls did.

Attachment of unique molecular identifiers to individual cDNA molecules was performed in the library. Via MiXCR, TCRdb re-called the RACE reads, giving one row per CDR3 protein. The sample has some 94,000 distinct CDR3 sequences, approximately 13% seen once. Time point specified: patch test 1, 2 weeks after DPC sensitization. Treatment in this sample: therapeutic diphenylcyclopropenone sensitization with weekly scalp DPC. Researchers extracted total RNA from unfractionated whole blood. This clonotype has only a few counts. Its antigen is as yet unknown. The clonotype originates from a woman in her forties with alopecia areata. Some clones in this sample may be carry-over from other donors' samples. Material: whole blood, obtained in connection with sensitization to the hapten diphenylcyclopropenone (DPC).

CDR3 region: CASSYSTGTGRTTYEQYF. Written as DNA, the CDR3 is TGTGCCAGCAGTTACTCAACCGGGACAGGGAGAACTACCTACGAGCAGTACTTC. The rearrangement joins TRBV6-2 or TRBV6-3 to TRBJ2-7, with 9 positions matching TRBD1. CDR1 is MNHEY, CDR2 SVGEGT, per germline. Trimming took 0 bases from V and 2 from J; bases not matched to a gene: 11. The CDR3 consists of 18 residues.